Sequencing of this TCR beta chain was carried out in a study of cytomegalovirus exposure and HLA in healthy donors. It was with 60 Vbeta and 13 Jbeta primers that the PCR ran. Sequencing was performed with immunoSEQ multiplex PCR; in TCRdb, only in-frame clones are kept and a portion is missing. Of over 150,000 clones in the sample, 70% to 85% were seen once. This CDR3 comprises 16 residues. With V trimmed by 2 bases and J by 4 bases, 9 bases remained unmatched. The germline V gene has CDR1 SNHLY and CDR2 FYNNEI. The sequencing sample was made of PBMCs. V is TRBV2 and J is TRBJ1-2; 8 positions agree with TRBD1. This sequence originates from a boy between 2 and 10 years old in good health and CMV-seronegative. The CDR3 spells CASSERRTGSSYGYTF. The CDR3 DNA reads as TGTGCCAGCAGTGAAAGAAGGACAGGGTCGTCCTATGGCTACACCTTC. Full variable domain (rest looked up from reference TRBV2 and TRBJ1-2): EPEVTQTPSHQVTQMGQEVILRCVPISNHLYFYWYRQILGQKVEFLVSFYNNEISEKSEIFDDQFSVERPDGSNFTLKIRSTKLEDSAMYFCASSERRTGSSYGYTFGSGTRLTVV.